What follows are 16 T cell receptor beta chains derived from one specimen sequenced in a study of cytomegalovirus exposure and HLA in healthy donors. 60 Vbeta and 13 Jbeta primers were used in PCR. Only in-frame clones appear in the TCRdb table, and some are missing; sequencing was by immunoSEQ multiplex PCR. The sample includes over 60,000 clones, 65% to 80% of them seen just once. Sequences were obtained from PBMCs. Source of these receptors: a man between 65 and 85 years old in good health and CMV-seronegative.

The V call is TRBV19, the J call TRBJ2-5, with 12 bases that match TRBD2. Trimming took 3 bases from V and 2 from J; bases not matched to a gene: 4. The germline gives CDR1 LNHDA, CDR2 SQIVND (reference sequence). The CDR3 is 16 amino acids. The CDR3 DNA is TGTGCCAGTAGTATTCTAGCGGGGGGGAGACAAGAGACCCAGTACTTC. As protein: CASSILAGGRQETQYF.

This clone was found once. This chain connects TRBV5-4 to TRBJ1-2, with 7 bases lining up with TRBD1. CDR3 length: 13 amino acids. Per the germline V gene, CDR1 is SGHNT and CDR2 is YYREEE (reference sequence). The V gene end was trimmed by 0 bases and the J gene end by 4 bases; junction bases not matched to a gene: 0. The CDR3 DNA follows: TGTGCCAGCAGCTTGGGGACAGGCTATGGCTACACCTTC. This encodes CASSLGTGYGYTF.

V usage is TRBV2 and J usage is TRBJ2-5; D unclear. The germline gives CDR1 SNHLY, CDR2 FYNNEI. Trimming removed 8 bases at V and 4 bases at J, with 11 bases between. The CDR3 extends over 12 amino acids. This CDR3 is CASLGGGETQYF. CDR3 coding DNA: TGTGCCAGCCTGGGTGGCGGAGAGACCCAGTACTTC.

This rearrangement joins TRBV6-4 to TRBJ2-3, with 7 positions matching TRBD2. This CDR3 is built from 15 residues. V lost 4 bases, J lost 2 bases, and 6 bases stayed unmatched. Germline lookup yields CDR1 MRHNA and CDR2 SNTAGT. The CDR3 DNA sequence: TGTGCCAGCAGTGTCGAGCGGGGCCCCACAGATACGCAGTATTTT. It yields the protein CASSVERGPTDTQYF.

J is TRBJ2-2 and V is TRBV19, with 13 bases matching TRBD2. CDR3 length: 16 residues. The junction had 3 bases not matched to a gene; V was cut back by 0 bases and J by 8 bases. Germline loops: CDR1 LNHDA, CDR2 SQIVND (reference sequence). CDR3 region: CASSIDGLAGVGELFF. Written as DNA, the CDR3 is TGTGCCAGTAGTATAGATGGACTAGCGGGAGTAGGGGAGCTGTTTTTT.

V and J are TRBV7-2 and TRBJ2-5, with 8 bases lining up with TRBD2. The J call is doubtful: the DNA matches TRBJ2-7 better. The germline gives CDR1 SGHTA, CDR2 FQGNSA. This CDR3 spans 16 amino acids. The CDR3 nucleotides read TGTGCCAGCAGCTTAGTGTCTAGCGGGTCTGGGTACGAGCAGTACTTC. This gives the protein CASSLVSSGSGYEQYF.

To note about this clone: The germline gene is not matched at one end of the junction; a read error may be the cause. J is TRBJ2-5 and V is TRBV7-7, with 7 bases aligning to TRBD1. The CDR3 totals 15 residues. From germline, CDR1 is SSHAT and CDR2 FNYEAQ (reference sequence). CDR3 in amino acids: CASSTTGMELETQYF. The CDR3 region has the DNA TGTGCTAGCAGCACGACAGGGATGGAGTTAGAGACCCAGTACTTC. The full variable domain, completed using reference TRBV7-7 and TRBJ2-5, is GAGVSQSPRYKVTKRGQDVTLRCDPISSHATLYWYQQALGQGPEFLTYFNYEAQPDKSGLPSDRFSAERPEGSISTLTIQRTEQRDSAMYRCASSTTGMELETQYFGPGTRLLVL.

The rearrangement uses TRBV7-2 and TRBJ1-2; weak D call: TRBD1 (6 bases). The germline V and J ends were trimmed by 5 bases and 4 bases, with 14 bases remaining between them. The CDR3 is made up of 14 amino acids. The germline gives CDR1 SGHTA, CDR2 FQGNSA. The CDR3 region has the DNA TGTGCCAGCAGCCAACCCGACAGGATCTATGGCTACACCTTC. This codes for CASSQPDRIYGYTF.

The chain combines TRBV19 with TRBJ2-1; 11 bases match TRBD2. The J segment lost 4 bases and the V segment lost 3 bases, leaving 2 bases of the junction unmatched. This CDR3 region has 15 residues. Germline-derived CDR1 and CDR2 are LNHDA and SQIVND (reference sequence). CDR3 sequence: CASSMGLAEYNEQFF. The CDR3 DNA is TGTGCCAGTAGTATGGGACTAGCGGAATACAATGAGCAGTTCTTC.

The V and J genes are TRBV7-6 and TRBJ1-5; no definite D call. Germline V gene sequence: CDR1 SGHVS, CDR2 FNYEAQ. The length of the CDR3 is 14 residues. The V gene lost 5 bases and the J gene lost 9 bases, with 17 bases spanning the gap. CDR3 nucleotides: TGTGCCAGCAGCCCCAACAGAGCCGCGACGCCCCAGCATTTT. Translated, it gives CASSPNRAATPQHF.

The chain employs TRBV7-9 and TRBJ1-1; D not certain. The V gene's germline CDR1 is SEHNR and CDR2 FQNEAQ (reference sequence). V lost 5 bases and J 2 bases, leaving 9 bases between the germline ends. The CDR3 contains 13 residues. CDR3 sequence (DNA): TGTGCCAGCAGCACTGCAAGAAACACTGAAGCTTTCTTT. Its translation is CASSTARNTEAFF.

As for this clone: The same CDR3 arises from other DNA sequences in this sample as well. J is TRBJ1-1 and V is TRBV10-3; perhaps TRBD1 as D (6 bases). Trimming took 2 bases from V and 5 from J, leaving 12 bases between them. The CDR3 covers 14 residues. Germline V gene sequence: CDR1 ENHRY, CDR2 SYGVKD. CDR3 bases: TGTGCCATCAGTGAGCTACAGGGAAATACTGAAGCTTTCTTT. Residues: CAISELQGNTEAFF.

This clone was seen once. The chain joins TRBV28 to TRBJ2-7, with TRBD2 matching 10 bases. J was trimmed by 3 bases and V by 7 bases; bases with no gene match: 6. In germline, CDR1 is MDHEN, CDR2 SYDVKM. The CDR3 sequence is 14 residues long. The CDR3 region has the DNA TGTGCCAGCAATCCAGCGGGGGGGAACTACGAGCAGTACTTC. Residues: CASNPAGGNYEQYF. Filled out from reference TRBV28 and TRBJ2-7, the complete variable domain reads DVKVTQSSRYLVKRTGEKVFLECVQDMDHENMFWYRQDPGLGLRLIYFSYDVKMKEKGDIPEGYSVSREKKERFSLILESASTNQTSMYLCASNPAGGNYEQYFGPGTRLTVT.

This chain links TRBV7-6 with TRBJ2-7; 9 bases match TRBD1. Germline assignment: CDR1 SGHVS and CDR2 FNYEAQ. The CDR3 loop spans 15 amino acids. Germline trimming cut 5 bases from V and 5 bases from J; bases unmatched to any gene: 10. CDR3: CASSPTGGRPHEQYF. As DNA, the CDR3 is TGTGCCAGCAGCCCGACAGGGGGGCGCCCACACGAGCAGTACTTC.

The chain carries TRBV4-3 and TRBJ1-2; no definite D call. Trimming removed 0 bases from V and 0 bases from J, with 8 bases in between. There are 15 residues in the CDR3. Germline V gene data show CDR1 as LGHNA and CDR2 as YSLEER. CDR3 DNA: TGCGCCAGCAGCCAAGAACTAGGGACTAACTATGGCTACACCTTC. Protein product: CASSQELGTNYGYTF.

The chain is built from TRBV19 and TRBJ1-3; 7 bases align to TRBD1. Trimming took 5 bases from V and 3 from J; bases not matched to a gene: 7. CDR3 length: 15 amino acids. From germline, CDR1 is LNHDA and CDR2 SQIVND (reference sequence). CDR3: CASSPDRELGNTIYF. The DNA for the CDR3 is TGTGCCAGTAGTCCCGACAGGGAACTTGGAAACACCATATATTTT.